Listed here are 11 T cell receptor beta chains from one sample, sequenced in a study of blood T cell repertoires in COVID-19. Sequenced by immunoSEQ multiplex PCR; TCRdb stores in-frame clones only, minus some. The table shows some 150,000 clones, with roughly 81% occurring only once. Sequencing used peripheral blood. The receptors shown here come from a middle-aged man with acute or convalescent COVID-19.

The CDR3 loop reads CASTPSRGGSKNTQYF. The CDR3 DNA sequence: TGTGCCAGCACCCCCTCCCGGGGGGGGTCGAAAAATACGCAGTATTTT. This chain links TRBV3-1 (or the pseudogene TRBV3-2) with TRBJ2-3, with TRBD2 matching over 8 bases. CDR1 LGHDT and CDR2 YNNKEL come from the germline V gene (reference sequence). The CDR3 totals 16 residues. The V and J ends lost 7 bases and 7 bases, in that order; junction bases with no gene match: 16.

This clone was seen once. V is TRBV7-9 and J is TRBJ1-4; 8 nucleotides agree with TRBD1. CDR1 and CDR2 from the germline V gene are SEHNR and FQNEAQ (reference sequence). After removal of 1 base from V and 5 bases from J, the junction contained 3 bases not matched to a gene. This CDR3 has 15 residues. The CDR3 bases are TGTGCCAGCAGCTTAGGAGGGACAGGCAATGAAAAACTGTTTTTT. This encodes CASSLGGTGNEKLFF.

CDR3 in DNA: TGCGCCAGCAGCTTGACGGAAGGGGCCTATAATTCACCCCTCCACTTT. This sequence encodes CASSLTEGAYNSPLHF. This rearrangement joins TRBV5-1 to TRBJ1-6, with D perhaps TRBD1 (5 bases). There are 16 residues in the CDR3. Trimming removed 1 base at V and 2 bases at J, with 10 bases between. The germline V gene has CDR1 SGHRS and CDR2 YFSETQ.

This chain links TRBV19 with TRBJ2-7; TRBD1 matches at 7 bases. The CDR3 is made up of 16 amino acids. Germline V gives CDR1 LNHDA, CDR2 SQIVND (reference sequence). Trimming cost V 10 bases and J 5 bases; bases outside gene matches: 20. CDR3 residues: CAILKRQGTPRDEQYF. In DNA, the CDR3 is TGTGCCATACTGAAACGACAGGGAACCCCCCGGGACGAGCAGTACTTC.

The genes are TRBV7-2 and TRBJ2-7, with D hard to call. This CDR3 spans 13 amino acids. Deletions cut 4 bases from V and 7 bases from J, with 14 bases between. Looked up from germline, CDR1 is SGHTA and CDR2 is FQGNSA. CDR3 sequence: CASSSPDVGEQYF. The DNA for the CDR3 is TGTGCCAGCAGCTCACCCGACGTCGGGGAGCAGTACTTC.

The table lists this clone with a count of one. The rearrangement uses TRBV11-3 and TRBJ2-3; 9 bases line up with TRBD2. V lost 4 bases to trimming and J lost 1 base; unmatched junction nucleotides: 6. Germline V gene data show CDR1 as SGHNT and CDR2 as YENEEA. The CDR3 runs 16 residues. The CDR3: CASSSGGGAGTDTQYF. DNA for the CDR3: TGTGCCAGCAGCTCCGGCGGGGGGGCGGGCACAGATACGCAGTATTTT.

The chain recombines TRBV25-1 with TRBJ2-1; D is ambiguous. This CDR3 is built from 12 residues. V was shortened by 4 bases and J by 8 bases, with 9 bases between the two germline ends. In germline, CDR1 is MGHDK, CDR2 SYGVNS. The CDR3 loop reads CASSALVYEQFF. Written as DNA, the CDR3 is TGTGCCAGCAGTGCCTTAGTGTATGAGCAGTTCTTC.

The count of this clone is one. CDR3 protein: CASSPGGVMVTQYF. In DNA, the CDR3 is TGTGCCAGCAGCCCAGGAGGGGTAATGGTGACGCAGTATTTT. This chain links TRBV2 with TRBJ2-3; D perhaps matches TRBD2 (6 bases). V dropped 6 bases and J dropped 9 bases, with 19 bases sitting between them. This CDR3 has 14 residues. Germline CDR1 is SNHLY and CDR2 is FYNNEI.

V usage is TRBV6-1 and J usage is TRBJ1-2, with a weak D call TRBD1 (6 bases). Germline V gene lookup returns CDR1 MNHNS and CDR2 SASEGT. V dropped 2 bases and J dropped 4 bases, with 11 bases sitting between them. This CDR3 comprises 14 residues. The CDR3 DNA reads as TGTGCCAGCAGTGAATTGGTAGGGGGCTATGGCTACACCTTC. It translates to CASSELVGGYGYTF.

This clone appeared a single time. V gene TRBV12-3 or TRBV12-4 combines with J gene TRBJ1-2, with 7 bases fitting TRBD1. With 4 bases clipped from V and 5 bases from J, the junction kept 4 bases outside the gene matches. The CDR3 totals 13 residues. This CDR3 is CASSSETGYGYTF. The CDR3 region has the DNA TGTGCCAGCAGTTCGGAGACAGGGTATGGCTACACCTTC.

The chain couples TRBV3-1 (or the pseudogene TRBV3-2) to TRBJ1-2, with 8 positions matching TRBD1. Germline CDR1 reads LGHDT; CDR2 reads YNNKEL (reference sequence). The CDR3 covers 16 residues. The J segment lost 2 bases and the V segment lost 1 base, leaving 6 bases of the junction unmatched. The CDR3 spells CASSQGQGRANYGYTF. The DNA of the CDR3 is TGTGCCAGCAGCCAAGGACAGGGGAGGGCAAACTATGGCTACACCTTC.